Each of the 25 T cell receptor beta chains below was sequenced from the same sample in a study of blood T cell repertoires in COVID-19. Method: immunoSEQ multiplex PCR; TCRdb's copy keeps in-frame clones and lacks some. The sample includes fewer than 250,000 clones, 75% to 85% seen only once; the top ten take less than 7%. The specimen sequenced was peripheral blood. These receptors were collected from a man between 60 and 75 years old with acute or convalescent COVID-19.

The chain employs TRBV29-1 and TRBJ2-3; 7 bases line up with TRBD2. Germline V gene lookup returns CDR1 SQVTM and CDR2 ANQGSEA. CDR3 length: 14 residues. The junction had 12 bases not matched to a gene; V was cut back by 7 bases and J by 5 bases. CDR3 nucleotides: TGCAGCGGGTTTTGGGGAGGGGAAGGAGATACGCAGTATTTT. Protein: CSGFWGGEGDTQYF.

The chain joins TRBV4-1 to TRBJ1-2; D may be TRBD1 (6 bases). Germline CDR1 MGHRA, CDR2 YSYEKL. Trimming cost V 3 bases and J 2 bases, with 16 bases left between them. The CDR3 contains 16 residues. CDR3 coding DNA: TGCGCCAGCAGCCAGCCGTCCCAGGGACAAAACTATGGCTACACCTTC. Protein sequence: CASSQPSQGQNYGYTF.

J is TRBJ2-1 and V is TRBV7-3, with 11 bases that match TRBD2. Germline V gene data show CDR1 as SGHTA and CDR2 as FQGTGA. The CDR3 has 16 amino acids. V gave up 0 bases and J gave up 7 bases; unmatched junction bases: 5. The CDR3 is CASSLTSTSGSNEQFF. The CDR3 DNA reads as TGTGCCAGCAGCTTAACGTCTACTAGCGGGAGTAATGAGCAGTTCTTC.

The chain carries TRBV14 and TRBJ2-1; TRBD2 aligns across 12 bases. Germline CDR1 reads SGHDN; CDR2 reads FVKESK. This CDR3 region has 17 residues. Trimming took 1 base from V and 6 from J; bases not matched to a gene: 7. Here the CDR3 reads CASSQGLAGGPSNEQFF. The CDR3 bases are TGTGCCAGCAGCCAAGGTCTAGCGGGGGGGCCTAGCAATGAGCAGTTCTTC.

This clone was detected only a few times. The CDR3 nucleotides read TGTGCCAGCACCATAGACAGGGAAGATACGCAGTATTTT. It encodes CASTIDREDTQYF. The chain uses TRBV12-3 or TRBV12-4 and TRBJ2-3; 7 bases map to TRBD1. With V trimmed by 7 bases and J by 5 bases, 6 bases remained unmatched. CDR3 length equals 13 residues.

The chain uses TRBV19 and TRBJ2-6; tentative D call: TRBD2 (5 bases). V shed 2 bases and J shed 2 bases, with 10 bases lying between them. The CDR3 sequence is 16 residues long. Per germline, CDR1 LNHDA and CDR2 SQIVND (reference sequence). This CDR3 is CASSIQRGTGANVLTF. The CDR3 DNA is TGTGCCAGTAGTATACAACGGGGAACTGGGGCCAACGTCCTGACTTTC.

This rearrangement joins TRBV19 to TRBJ1-5, with no clear D. CDR1 is LNHDA, CDR2 SQIVND, per germline (reference sequence). The germline V and J ends were trimmed by 7 bases and 11 bases, with 24 bases remaining between them. This CDR3 is 15 amino acids long. CDR3: CASKDSGLGSGAQHF. DNA of the CDR3: TGTGCCAGTAAGGATTCGGGTCTAGGGAGCGGTGCCCAGCATTTT.

The V gene is TRBV6-5, the J gene TRBJ1-6, with 11 bases matching TRBD1. Germline trimming cut 5 bases from V and 9 bases from J; bases unmatched to any gene: 6. CDR1 is MNHEY and CDR2 is SVGAGI in the germline V gene. The CDR3 sequence is 15 residues long. The CDR3 DNA sequence: TGTGCCAGCAGTCTCAGGACAGGGGGCACTTCACCCCTCCACTTT. The encoded protein is CASSLRTGGTSPLHF.

The chain joins TRBV30 to TRBJ1-1, with D tentatively TRBD1 (6 bases). The CDR3 loop spans 13 amino acids. The V and J ends lost 5 bases and 2 bases respectively, with 12 bases between them. The germline gives CDR1 GTSNPN, CDR2 SVGIG (reference sequence). CDR3 sequence reads: CAWAGQYNTEAFF. The CDR3 DNA sequence: TGTGCCTGGGCTGGACAGTATAACACTGAAGCTTTCTTT.

The chain recombines TRBV5-1 with TRBJ1-1; maybe TRBD1 (5 bases). The germline CDR1 and CDR2 sequences are SGHRS and YFSETQ. V lost 4 bases and J lost 1, with 8 bases in between. The CDR3 consists of 13 residues. CDR3 in amino acids: CASSPTGNTEAFF. The CDR3 nucleotides read TGCGCCAGCAGCCCCACAGGGAACACTGAAGCTTTCTTT.

The rearrangement joins TRBV6-4 to TRBJ2-5; D is unresolved. Trimming took off 2 bases at V and 1 base at J, with 8 bases between the two ends. Per germline, CDR1 MRHNA and CDR2 SNTAGT. The CDR3 has 14 residues. CDR3: CASSDGQIQETQYF. The CDR3 nucleotides are TGTGCCAGCAGTGACGGCCAGATCCAAGAGACCCAGTACTTC.

This clone turned up a few times. This chain joins TRBV2 and TRBJ1-6, with a tentative D call TRBD1 (6 bases). Trimming took 9 bases from V and 7 from J, leaving 16 bases between them. Germline V CDR1 and CDR2: SNHLY, FYNNEI. The CDR3 contains 14 residues. CDR3 coding DNA: TGTGCCAGTAATGACCAGGGGTTCAATTCACCCCTCCACTTT. Encoded protein: CASNDQGFNSPLHF.

The chain links TRBV5-1 to TRBJ2-3, with 7 bases fitting TRBD2. Per germline, CDR1 SGHRS and CDR2 YFSETQ. The CDR3 runs 14 residues. V was clipped by 6 bases and J by 4 bases; unmatched bases: 8. Here the CDR3 DNA reads TGCGCCAGCACCATCGGGGGGTTCGCAGATACGCAGTATTTT. Its translation: CASTIGGFADTQYF.

The chain recombines TRBV7-2 with TRBJ2-2, with D uncertain. CDR3 size: 13 residues. V was trimmed by 7 bases and J by 6 bases, leaving 12 bases between them. Germline CDR1 reads SGHTA; CDR2 reads FQGNSA. The CDR3 bases are TGTGCCAGCACCTCACGTCCGGCCGGGGAGCTGTTTTTT. It encodes CASTSRPAGELFF.

This clone was counted between two and nine times. This chain links TRBV19 with TRBJ1-2; D is unclear. Looked up from germline, CDR1 is LNHDA and CDR2 is SQIVND (reference sequence). This CDR3 is built from 14 residues. The V and J ends lost 7 bases and 5 bases respectively, with 17 bases between them. The CDR3 coding sequence is TGTGCCAGTAAAAAGGACCGGGAAGGATATGGCTACACCTTC. Amino acid sequence: CASKKDREGYGYTF.

In this sample, this clone turned up a few times. The chain is built from TRBV29-1 and TRBJ2-1; D might be TRBD2 (6 bases). The CDR3 is 17 amino acids. From germline, CDR1 is SQVTM and CDR2 ANQGSEA. The ends were cut back, 1 base at V and 7 bases at J, with 23 bases in the middle. The CDR3 loop is CSVEGLREAGGGNEQFF. As DNA, the CDR3 is TGCAGCGTTGAAGGCCTTAGGGAAGCGGGTGGTGGGAATGAGCAGTTCTTC.

The V call is TRBV5-4, the J call TRBJ1-3; 8 bases match TRBD1. V shed 2 bases, J shed 4 bases, and the junction held 5 bases outside the gene matches. This CDR3 comprises 15 residues. Germline CDR1 SGHNT, CDR2 YYREEE (reference sequence). The CDR3 here is CASSFDRGFGNTIYF. The CDR3 DNA follows: TGTGCCAGCAGCTTCGACAGGGGTTTCGGAAACACCATATATTTT.

The chain carries TRBV2 and TRBJ1-5, with 9 bases matching TRBD1. V was clipped by 3 bases and J by 1 base; unmatched bases: 4. CDR1 and CDR2 from the germline V gene are SNHLY and FYNNEI. This CDR3 contains 16 residues. The CDR3: CASSEGQGRSNQPQHF. The CDR3 DNA reads as TGTGCCAGCAGTGAGGGACAGGGTAGGAGCAATCAGCCCCAGCATTTT. The entire variable domain, with the rest obtained from reference TRBV2 and TRBJ1-5, is as follows: EPEVTQTPSHQVTQMGQEVILRCVPISNHLYFYWYRQILGQKVEFLVSFYNNEISEKSEIFDDQFSVERPDGSNFTLKIRSTKLEDSAMYFCASSEGQGRSNQPQHFGDGTRLSIL.

The genes are TRBV21-1 and TRBJ1-4; the listed D gene, TRBD1, was not tested against the DNA. TRBV21-1 is flagged as a pseudogene. This CDR3 comprises 15 residues. The CDR3 bases are TGTGCCAGCAGCAATAGGACAGGGAGGAGGGAAAAACTGTTTTTT. Its translation: CASSNRTGRREKLFF.

This clone was detected once. V is TRBV6-5 and J is TRBJ2-7; 9 bases agree with TRBD2. From germline, CDR1 is MNHEY and CDR2 SVGAGI. The CDR3 contains 13 residues. The V gene end was trimmed by 7 bases and the J gene end by 7 bases; junction bases not matched to a gene: 8. The CDR3 bases are TGTGCCAGCATAGCGGGGGCCTGGTGGGAGCAGTACTTC. Its protein product is CASIAGAWWEQYF.

A single count supports this clone. For the CDR3, the DNA is TGTGCCAGTAGTAGGTCCGGGAGGGCGGGGTGGACCGGGGAGCTGTTTTTT. It specifies CASSRSGRAGWTGELFF. V usage is TRBV19 and J usage is TRBJ2-2; 8 nucleotides agree with TRBD2. Trimming at V came to 4 bases and at J to 5 bases, leaving 12 bases not matched to a gene. CDR1 LNHDA and CDR2 SQIVND come from the germline V gene (reference sequence). This CDR3 is 17 amino acids long.

The rearrangement joins TRBV2 to TRBJ2-7, with 14 positions matching TRBD2. Germline CDR1 SNHLY, CDR2 FYNNEI. The junction had 7 bases not matched to a gene; V was cut back by 6 bases and J by 6 bases. CDR3 length equals 15 residues. The DNA of the CDR3 is TGTGCCAGCAGAGCAGGACTAGCGGGAGGTCTCGAGCAGTACTTC. Amino acids: CASRAGLAGGLEQYF.

This clone came up once. CDR3 residues: CASSYLDREGYTF. CDR3 DNA: TGTGCCAGCAGTTACTTGGACAGGGAGGGCTACACCTTC. The chain is built from TRBV6-5 and TRBJ1-2; TRBD1 matches 8 bases. V was clipped by 1 base and J by 8 bases; unmatched bases: 3. CDR1 MNHEY and CDR2 SVGAGI come from the germline V gene. The CDR3 totals 13 residues.

This clone was observed once. The V call is TRBV6-5, the J call TRBJ1-2, with a weak D call TRBD1 (6 bases). The CDR3 is 12 amino acids. Per germline, CDR1 MNHEY and CDR2 SVGAGI. The V gene lost 7 bases and the J gene lost 5 bases, with 11 bases spanning the gap. CDR3 sequence (DNA): TGTGCCAGCACTCAAGGGACATATGGCTACACCTTC. This gives the protein CASTQGTYGYTF.

This chain links TRBV20-1 with TRBJ1-5, with 8 bases matching TRBD1. This CDR3 has 12 residues. Germline loops: CDR1 DFQATT, CDR2 SNEGSKA (reference sequence). V was pared by 3 bases and J by 7 bases, with 2 bases of the junction left unmatched. The CDR3 reads CSASDRGQPQHF. Here the CDR3 DNA reads TGCAGTGCTAGTGACAGGGGCCAGCCCCAGCATTTT.